In its sample, the clone carrying this T cell receptor (beta chain) was seen a few times. The antigen is unknown. These data originate in a study of post-analysis software for immune sequencing data. Whole-study findings and limits: Roughly five TRBV segments occurring more often in patients than controls included TRBV5-6, TRBV5-1 and TRBV20-1.

V lost 6 bases to trimming and J lost 2 bases; unmatched junction nucleotides: 13. Germline V gene data show CDR1 as SEHNR and CDR2 as FQNEAQ (reference sequence). This CDR3 is built from 17 residues. Each TCR beta cDNA library carried unique molecular identifiers. TCRdb analysed the PCR reads with MiXCR anew, one entry per CDR3 protein. The sample yields 740,000 or so distinct CDR3 sequences, roughly 58% seen once. This sequence was found in a girl aged 5 to 17 with multiple sclerosis. The specimen was blood. The chain uses TRBV7-9 and TRBJ1-2, with 9 bases lining up with TRBD1. CDR3 protein: CASSPLRDRERNYGYTF. The DNA for the CDR3 is TGTGCCAGCAGTCCACTCCGGGACAGGGAAAGAAACTATGGCTACACCTTC.